Listed below are T cell receptor beta chains from one sample, sequenced in a study of cytomegalovirus exposure and HLA in healthy donors. Sequencing was performed with immunoSEQ multiplex PCR; in TCRdb, only in-frame clones are kept and a portion is missing. Of 130,000 or so clones listed, more than 8% were seen once; the top ten hold 5.5%. The sequenced sample was PBMCs. The receptors derive from a man aged 35 to 55 in good health and CMV-seronegative. Each CDR3 is given with its conserved first and last residue. The D gene is left open where the match is weak. Some rows mark clone size as missing; the rest say once, few, many or name a class of expanded clone.

clone_size	v_call	j_call	cdr3_length	d_call	cdr3_aa	cdr3_nt
few	TRBV9	TRBJ2-7	14	-	CASSTRWESYEQYF	TGTGCCAGCAGCACTAGGTGGGAGTCCTACGAGCAGTACTTC
few	TRBV5-1	TRBJ2-5	14	-	CASRPGTQQETQYF	TGCGCCAGCAGGCCCGGGACACAACAAGAGACCCAGTACTTC
-	TRBV14	TRBJ2-2	15	TRBD1	CASSPGTGDTGELFF	TGTGCCAGCAGCCCCGGGACAGGGGACACCGGGGAGCTGTTTTTT
few	TRBV7-9	TRBJ1-2	12	-	CASSRGNYGYTF	TGTGCCAGCAGCCGGGGGAACTATGGCTACACCTTC
-	TRBV19	TRBJ2-7	13	TRBD1	CASSIRQGSEQYF	TGTGCCAGTAGTATCCGACAGGGGAGCGAGCAGTACTTC
few	TRBV4-1	TRBJ2-1	17	TRBD2	CASSQDTSGGAYNEQFF	TGCGCCAGCAGCCAAGACACAAGCGGGGGGGCCTACAATGAGCAGTTCTTC
-	TRBV7-9	TRBJ2-2	14	-	CASSRQGNTGELFF	TGTGCCAGCAGCCGCCAGGGTAACACCGGGGAGCTGTTTTTT
few	TRBV5-5	TRBJ2-5	13	-	CASSLVHRETQYF	TGTGCCAGCAGCTTGGTCCATCGGGAGACCCAGTACTTC
-	TRBV27	TRBJ1-3	13	-	CASSRPGGNTIYF	TGTGCCAGCAGTCGGCCGGGTGGAAACACCATATATTTT
-	TRBV10-3	TRBJ1-2	16	TRBD1	CAIRPGQGAGGYGYTF	TGTGCCATCAGGCCCGGCCAGGGGGCAGGAGGCTATGGCTACACCTTC
-	TRBV19	TRBJ2-1	15	-	CASNEGGLGRYEQFF	TGTGCCAGTAACGAGGGGGGGCTAGGTAGGTATGAGCAGTTCTTC
-	TRBV29-1	TRBJ1-1	12	-	CSVEGHSTEAFF	TGCAGCGTTGAAGGGCACAGCACTGAAGCTTTCTTT
few	TRBV6-1	TRBJ1-6	14	-	CASLLTGINSPLHF	TGTGCCAGTCTACTAACAGGGATTAATTCACCCCTCCACTTT
-	TRBV28	TRBJ1-2	14	-	CASSLWGEGYGYTF	TGTGCCAGCAGTTTATGGGGGGAGGGCTATGGCTACACCTTC
-	TRBV30	TRBJ2-2	14	-	CAWSELSRTGELFF	TGTGCCTGGAGTGAGTTATCGAGGACCGGGGAGCTGTTTTTT
-	TRBV6-6	TRBJ2-7	14	TRBD2	CASSYSAGDYEQYF	TGTGCCAGCAGTTACTCGGCGGGGGACTACGAGCAGTACTTC
-	TRBV4-1	TRBJ2-7	13	-	CASSQSEAYEQYF	TGCGCCAGCAGCCAGTCTGAGGCCTACGAGCAGTACTTC
-	TRBV7-2	TRBJ1-4	15	-	CASSWGGRPGEKLFF	TGTGCCAGCAGCTGGGGGGGGCGGCCGGGTGAAAAACTGTTTTTT